This passage covers 31 T cell receptor beta chains from one sample sequenced in a study of T cells after yellow fever vaccination. MiXCR, applied by TCRdb to the 5' RACE reads, yields one record per CDR3 protein. The profile shows about 300,000 distinct CDR3 sequences, around 6.8% of them singletons. The source was PBMCs, collected roughly seven weeks after the first yellow fever vaccination. Receptor source: a man aged 18 to 30 who received the YFV17D yellow fever vaccine.

The table lists this clonotype with a few counts. This rearrangement joins TRBV12-3 or TRBV12-4 to TRBJ1-3; D is unclear. The CDR3 length is 15 residues. The V end was cut by 2 bases, the J end by 0 bases, with 8 bases between. CDR3: CASSLQADSGNTIYF. CDR3 in DNA: TGTGCCAGCAGTTTACAGGCAGACTCTGGAAACACCATATATTTT.

In this sample, this clonotype turned up a few times. For the CDR3, the DNA is TGCGCCAGCAGCCAAGATAGGGGCGATGAGCAGTTCTTC. Translating gives CASSQDRGDEQFF. The rearrangement joins TRBV4-3 to TRBJ2-1; weak D call: TRBD1 (5 bases). This CDR3 has 13 amino acids. Germline CDR1 reads LGHNA; CDR2 reads YSLEER. Trimming pared 0 bases from V and 8 bases from J, leaving 8 bases between.

In its sample, this clonotype was seen a few times. This rearrangement joins TRBV5-5 to TRBJ1-5; 8 positions agree with TRBD1. CDR3 length: 16 amino acids. After removal of 3 bases from V and 3 bases from J, the junction contained 8 bases not matched to a gene. CDR1 and CDR2 (germline): SGHKS, YYEKEE (reference sequence). CDR3 DNA sequence: TGTGCCAGCAGCTCTGGGACAGGCCACCTCAATCAGCCCCAGCATTTT. Amino acids: CASSSGTGHLNQPQHF.

The genes are TRBV12-3 or TRBV12-4 and TRBJ1-2; TRBD1 matches at 9 bases. Trimming removed 3 bases from V and 4 bases from J; junction bases left unmatched: 6. The CDR3 spans 15 residues. DNA of the CDR3: TGTGCCAGCAGTTTTGGGGACAGGGCGCCCTATGGCTACACCTTC. Translated: CASSFGDRAPYGYTF.

This clonotype has ten or more counts. This chain joins TRBV7-3 and TRBJ2-1; TRBD2 agrees at 8 bases. The CDR3 length is 20 residues. V gave up 4 bases and J gave up 0 bases; unmatched junction bases: 17. Germline V gene sequence: CDR1 SGHTA, CDR2 FQGTGA. CDR3 protein: CASSSQGAGAARSSYNEQFF. In DNA, the CDR3 is TGTGCCAGCAGCTCCCAGGGAGCGGGGGCCGCTCGGAGCTCCTACAATGAGCAGTTCTTC. The entire variable domain, with the rest obtained from reference TRBV7-3 and TRBJ2-1, is as follows: GAGVSQTPSNKVTEKGKYVELRCDPISGHTALYWYRQSLGQGPEFLIYFQGTGAADDSGLPNDRFFAVRPEGSVSTLKIQRTERGDSAVYLCASSSQGAGAARSSYNEQFFGPGTRLTVL.

This clonotype was counted a few times. CDR3 protein: CASSPWTGGNTDTQYF. The CDR3 nucleotides read TGTGCCAGCAGCCCTTGGACAGGGGGAAACACAGATACGCAGTATTTT. The V gene is TRBV3-1, the J gene TRBJ2-3, with 10 nucleotides matching TRBD1. The junction had 6 bases not matched to a gene; V was cut back by 4 bases and J by 2 bases. Germline V gene lookup returns CDR1 LGHDT and CDR2 YNNKEL (reference sequence). The CDR3 consists of 16 residues.

This clonotype was seen many times. V usage is TRBV6-1 and J usage is TRBJ1-1, with 7 nucleotides matching TRBD1. The CDR3 contains 15 residues. Trimming cost V 7 bases and J 6 bases; bases outside gene matches: 14. Germline V gene data show CDR1 as MNHNS and CDR2 as SASEGT. CDR3 region: CASTRGGAGTAEAFF. CDR3 coding DNA: TGTGCCAGCACCCGAGGGGGCGCCGGGACGGCTGAAGCTTTCTTT.

The chain carries TRBV6-2 or TRBV6-3 and TRBJ2-7; TRBD1 matches at 9 bases. This CDR3 is 13 amino acids long. V shed 6 bases, J shed 2 bases, and the junction held 2 bases outside the gene matches. CDR1 is MNHEY and CDR2 is SVGEGT in the germline V gene. As DNA, the CDR3 is TGTGCCAGCAGCGGGACAGGGACCTACGAGCAGTACTTC. Encoded protein: CASSGTGTYEQYF.

The V call is TRBV5-1, the J call TRBJ1-5; the match to TRBD1 covers 7 bases. CDR3 size: 15 residues. Per the germline V gene, CDR1 is SGHRS and CDR2 is YFSETQ. V dropped 3 bases and J dropped 5; count of bases not matched to a gene: 8. The CDR3 spells CASSSTGLEDQPQHF. The CDR3 DNA sequence: TGCGCCAGCAGCTCGACAGGGTTGGAGGATCAGCCCCAGCATTTT.

The chain couples TRBV4-2 to TRBJ2-7, with 8 positions matching TRBD2. CDR3 length equals 16 residues. V gave up 1 base and J gave up 5 bases; unmatched junction bases: 10. Germline-derived CDR1 and CDR2 are LGHNA and YNFKEQ. CDR3 in amino acids: CASSQGYPGGLDEQYF. In nucleotides, the CDR3 is TGTGCCAGCAGCCAAGGTTACCCGGGGGGGCTCGACGAGCAGTACTTC.

V gene TRBV10-3 combines with J gene TRBJ2-3; the D is unclear. The CDR3 extends over 12 amino acids. Trimming removed 6 bases from V and 0 bases from J, with 4 bases in between. CDR1 is ENHRY, CDR2 SYGVKD, per germline. Here the CDR3 DNA reads TGTGCCATCAGGGACAGCACAGATACGCAGTATTTT. This sequence encodes CAIRDSTDTQYF.

This clonotype has ten or more counts. This chain joins TRBV29-1 and TRBJ1-1; possibly TRBD1 for D (6 bases). This CDR3 has 13 amino acids. V was trimmed by 4 bases and J by 1 base, leaving 10 bases between them. CDR1 is SQVTM, CDR2 ANQGSEA, per germline. The chain's CDR3 is CSVAEGENTEAFF. The CDR3 DNA reads as TGCAGCGTTGCGGAGGGGGAGAACACTGAAGCTTTCTTT.

This clonotype was observed a few times. The chain has TRBV11-2 and TRBJ2-2; D gene unclear. CDR1 SGHAT and CDR2 FQNNGV come from the germline V gene. Trimming removed 6 bases from V and 3 bases from J, with 17 bases in between. This CDR3 contains 16 residues. The CDR3 protein is CASRPLRQGYTGELFF. The CDR3 nucleotides read TGTGCCAGCAGACCACTCCGACAAGGGTACACCGGGGAGCTGTTTTTT.

A few counts support this clonotype. The chain is built from TRBV27 and TRBJ2-1, with 7 nucleotides matching TRBD1. The trim removed 9 bases at V and 4 bases at J, leaving 3 bases unmatched. The CDR3 is 12 amino acids. Germline V gives CDR1 MNHEY, CDR2 SMNVEV (reference sequence). CDR3: CASRQGYNEQFF. The CDR3 DNA reads as TGTGCCAGTCGACAGGGTTACAATGAGCAGTTCTTC.

This clonotype was observed a handful of times. The V and J genes are TRBV7-3 and TRBJ2-5, with a possible D match to TRBD1 (5 bases). This CDR3 is built from 13 residues. V dropped 5 bases and J dropped 4 bases, with 11 bases sitting between them. CDR1 and CDR2 from the germline V gene are SGHTA and FQGTGA. The CDR3 DNA follows: TGTGCCAGCAGCCCCCGTGGGGCAGAGACCCAGTACTTC. Amino acids: CASSPRGAETQYF.

A few counts support this clonotype. The rearrangement joins TRBV7-9 to TRBJ1-2, with 8 bases that match TRBD1. Trimming cost V 2 bases and J 8 bases; bases outside gene matches: 7. Germline values: CDR1 SEHNR, CDR2 FQNEAQ (reference sequence). This CDR3 has 14 residues. CDR3 residues: CASSLSDRVGGYTF. The CDR3 region has the DNA TGTGCCAGCAGCTTATCGGACAGGGTGGGCGGCTACACCTTC.

This clonotype came up a few times. V gene TRBV4-3 combines with J gene TRBJ2-3, with D perhaps matching TRBD2 (7 bases). V gave up 1 base and J gave up 6 bases, with 14 bases separating them. The germline V gene encodes CDR1 LGHNA and CDR2 YSLEER. The CDR3 is 15 residues long. The CDR3 here is CASSQAPGGADTQYF. The CDR3 DNA is TGCGCCAGCAGCCAAGCGCCTGGGGGGGCTGATACGCAGTATTTT.

This clonotype was counted a few times. The chain recombines TRBV6-5 with TRBJ2-3, with no clear D. CDR3 length: 13 residues. The germline CDR1 and CDR2 sequences are MNHEY and SVGAGI. V was pared by 2 bases and J by 2 bases, with 5 bases between. The CDR3 reads CASSYGITDTQYF. For the CDR3, the DNA is TGTGCCAGCAGTTACGGGATCACAGATACGCAGTATTTT.

This clonotype was counted ten times or more. This chain connects TRBV10-3 to TRBJ2-2, with D perhaps matching TRBD1 (6 bases). The CDR3 extends over 13 amino acids. Germline V gene lookup returns CDR1 ENHRY and CDR2 SYGVKD. Deletions cut 9 bases from V and 1 base from J, with 9 bases between. The CDR3, as DNA: TGTGCCATTCAGGGGCAGAACACCGGGGAGCTGTTTTTT. Translating it yields CAIQGQNTGELFF.

Ten or more counts support this clonotype. The genes are TRBV4-3 and TRBJ2-3; no clear D gene. This CDR3 is built from 13 residues. Germline V gene lookup returns CDR1 LGHNA and CDR2 YSLEER. V dropped 0 bases and J dropped 4 bases, with 5 bases sitting between them. Here the CDR3 reads CASSQEGADTQYF. The CDR3 DNA is TGCGCCAGCAGCCAAGAAGGAGCAGATACGCAGTATTTT.

The chain uses TRBV19 and TRBJ1-1, with TRBD1 matching 9 bases. The germline V gene has CDR1 LNHDA and CDR2 SQIVND (reference sequence). Unmatched junction bases numbered 1, after V lost 4 bases and J lost 1 base. The CDR3 length is 14 residues. Written as DNA, the CDR3 is TGTGCCAGTAGTAAGACAGGGGGGAACACTGAAGCTTTCTTT. Translation: CASSKTGGNTEAFF.

The chain recombines TRBV11-2 with TRBJ2-4; possibly TRBD1 or TRBD2 for D (5 bases each). CDR1 is SGHAT and CDR2 is FQNNGV in the germline V gene. V lost 4 bases and J 0 bases, leaving 10 bases between the germline ends. CDR3 length: 15 amino acids. CDR3 bases: TGTGCCAGCAGCTCCCCTGGGACAGCCAAAAACATTCAGTACTTC. Translation gives CASSSPGTAKNIQYF.

This clonotype was observed a few times. The gene calls are TRBV6-1 and TRBJ2-3; D is unresolved. The CDR3 contains 12 residues. From germline, CDR1 is MNHNS and CDR2 SASEGT. V lost 7 bases and J 4 bases, leaving 9 bases between the germline ends. In DNA form, the CDR3 reads TGTGCCAGCATTCCTTTGGCAGATACGCAGTATTTT. This codes for CASIPLADTQYF.

This rearrangement joins TRBV5-1 to TRBJ2-1; D is perhaps TRBD1 (5 bases). Germline V gives CDR1 SGHRS, CDR2 YFSETQ. V lost 1 base and J 3 bases, leaving 11 bases between the germline ends. This CDR3 region has 15 residues. CDR3 in DNA: TGCGCCAGCAGCTTGTACAGGATGGGCTACAATGAGCAGTTCTTC. This sequence encodes CASSLYRMGYNEQFF.

The genes are TRBV12-3 or TRBV12-4 and TRBJ1-5, with D uncertain. CDR3 length equals 13 residues. The germline V and J ends were trimmed by 3 bases and 0 bases, with 3 bases remaining between them. CDR3 sequence reads: CASSFFSNQPQHF. In nucleotides, the CDR3 is TGTGCCAGCAGTTTTTTTAGCAATCAGCCCCAGCATTTT.

In this sample, this clonotype turned up many times. V gene TRBV5-1 combines with J gene TRBJ1-6, with 7 bases that match TRBD1. The CDR3 length is 16 residues. Germline V gene data show CDR1 as SGHRS and CDR2 as YFSETQ. J was trimmed by 7 bases and V by 3 bases; bases with no gene match: 10. The CDR3 DNA reads TGCGCCAGCAGCTCGCAGGGGGACATAAGAAATTCACCCCTCCACTTT. It yields the protein CASSSQGDIRNSPLHF.

This clonotype was recorded a few times. The rearrangement uses TRBV19 and TRBJ2-7; TRBD1 is a possible D gene (6 bases). CDR1 is LNHDA, CDR2 SQIVND, per germline (reference sequence). Trimming left V 6 bases short and J 0 bases short, with 15 bases between. This CDR3 comprises 15 residues. The CDR3 loop reads CASRKAGAISYEQYF. CDR3 nucleotide sequence: TGTGCCAGTAGGAAGGCAGGGGCCATCTCCTACGAGCAGTACTTC.

This clonotype was recorded many times. Germline and junction disagree at one end, which may indicate a read error. The chain combines TRBV7-2 with TRBJ2-5; 7 positions match TRBD2. Per the germline V gene, CDR1 is SGHTA and CDR2 is FQGNSA. The CDR3 is 13 residues long. Here the CDR3 reads CASSYPGQAGGDF. The CDR3 bases are TGTGCCAGCAGCTACCCCGGGCAGGCTGGGGGGGACTTC.

This clonotype was observed many times. The chain employs TRBV6-2 or TRBV6-3 and TRBJ2-5; TRBD2 might be the D (6 bases). This CDR3 comprises 15 residues. CDR1 is MNHEY, CDR2 SVGEGT, per germline. Trimming removed 2 bases from V and 4 bases from J, with 14 bases in between. The CDR3 spells CASSYSAGIGETQYF. The CDR3 DNA follows: TGTGCCAGCAGTTACAGCGCGGGGATAGGAGAGACCCAGTACTTC.

This clonotype appeared a few times. This chain connects TRBV5-1 to TRBJ2-1, with D perhaps matching TRBD2 (5 bases). The germline V gene has CDR1 SGHRS and CDR2 YFSETQ. This CDR3 is 15 amino acids long. The V end was cut by 0 bases, the J end by 4 bases, with 11 bases between. The CDR3 reads CASSLGETTYNEQFF. CDR3 bases: TGCGCCAGCAGCTTGGGAGAGACTACTTACAATGAGCAGTTCTTC.

This clonotype was picked up a small number of times. This rearrangement joins TRBV5-1 to TRBJ1-1; D call uncertain. There are 14 residues in the CDR3. Germline-derived CDR1 and CDR2 are SGHRS and YFSETQ. Trimming pared 7 bases from V and 0 bases from J, leaving 13 bases between. The CDR3 reads CASRGQTMNTEAFF. Here the CDR3 DNA reads TGCGCCAGCCGTGGGCAGACCATGAACACTGAAGCTTTCTTT.